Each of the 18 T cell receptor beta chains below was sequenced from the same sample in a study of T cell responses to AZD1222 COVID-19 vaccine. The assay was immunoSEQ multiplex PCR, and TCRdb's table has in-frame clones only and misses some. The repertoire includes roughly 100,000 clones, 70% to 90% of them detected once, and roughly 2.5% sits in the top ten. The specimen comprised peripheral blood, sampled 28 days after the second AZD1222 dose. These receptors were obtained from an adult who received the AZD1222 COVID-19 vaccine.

The CDR3 nucleotides are TGTGCCAGCAGGAACTTGAAGGATATTGGTGGCTACACCTTC. Residues: CASRNLKDIGGYTF. V is TRBV6-5 and J is TRBJ1-2; no firm D call. V was clipped by 6 bases and J by 7 bases, with 18 bases between them. This CDR3 comprises 14 residues. Germline-derived CDR1 and CDR2 are MNHEY and SVGAGI.

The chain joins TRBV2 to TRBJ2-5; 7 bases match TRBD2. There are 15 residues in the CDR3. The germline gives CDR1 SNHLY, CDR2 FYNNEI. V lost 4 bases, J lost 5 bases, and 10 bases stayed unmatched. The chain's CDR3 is CASSAGGSFPETQYF. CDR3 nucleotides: TGTGCCAGCAGTGCTGGCGGGAGCTTTCCCGAGACCCAGTACTTC.

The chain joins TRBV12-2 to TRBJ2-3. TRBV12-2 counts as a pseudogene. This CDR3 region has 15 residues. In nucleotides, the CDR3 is TGTGCAAGTCGCCTCGGGGCGGATAGCACAGATACGCAGTATTTT. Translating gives CASRLGADSTDTQYF.

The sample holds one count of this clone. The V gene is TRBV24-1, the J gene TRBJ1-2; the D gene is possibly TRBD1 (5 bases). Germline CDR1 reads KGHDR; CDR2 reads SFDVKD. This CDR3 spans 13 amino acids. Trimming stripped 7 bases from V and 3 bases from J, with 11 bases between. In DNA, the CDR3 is TGTGCCACCAGCCGGGACGCTCACTATGGCTACACCTTC. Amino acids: CATSRDAHYGYTF.

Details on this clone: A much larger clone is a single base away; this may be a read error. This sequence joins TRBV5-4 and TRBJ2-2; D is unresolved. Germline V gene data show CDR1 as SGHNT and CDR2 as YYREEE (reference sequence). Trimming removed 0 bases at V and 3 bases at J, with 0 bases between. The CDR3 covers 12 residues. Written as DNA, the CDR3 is TGTGCCAGCAGCTTGGACACCGGGGAGCTGTTTTTT. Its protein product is CASSLDTGELFF.

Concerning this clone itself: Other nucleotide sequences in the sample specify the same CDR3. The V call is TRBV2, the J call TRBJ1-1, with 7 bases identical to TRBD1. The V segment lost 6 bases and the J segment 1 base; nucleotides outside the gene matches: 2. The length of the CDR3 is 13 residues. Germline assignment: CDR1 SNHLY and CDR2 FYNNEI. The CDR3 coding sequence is TGTGCCAGCAGCCAGGGGGAGAACACTGAAGCTTTCTTT. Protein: CASSQGENTEAFF.

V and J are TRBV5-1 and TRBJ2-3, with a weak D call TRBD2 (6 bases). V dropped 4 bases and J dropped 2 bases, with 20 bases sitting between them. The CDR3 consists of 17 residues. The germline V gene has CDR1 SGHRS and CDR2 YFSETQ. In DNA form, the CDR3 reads TGCGCCAGCAGCCCGCTGGTTAGCGGCCGCTCCACAGATACGCAGTATTTT. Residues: CASSPLVSGRSTDTQYF.

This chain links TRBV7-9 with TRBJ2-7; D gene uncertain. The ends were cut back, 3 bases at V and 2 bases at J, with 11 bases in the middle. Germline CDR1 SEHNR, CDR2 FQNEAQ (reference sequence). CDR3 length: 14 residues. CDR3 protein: CASSFLGLTYEQYF. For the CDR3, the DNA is TGTGCCAGCAGCTTCCTCGGGTTAACCTACGAGCAGTACTTC.

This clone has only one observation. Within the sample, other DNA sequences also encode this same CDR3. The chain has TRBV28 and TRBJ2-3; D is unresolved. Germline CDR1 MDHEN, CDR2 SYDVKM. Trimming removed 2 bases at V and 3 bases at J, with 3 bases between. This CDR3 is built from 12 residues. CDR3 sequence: CASSLSTDTQYF. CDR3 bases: TGTGCCAGCAGTTTAAGTACAGATACGCAGTATTTT.

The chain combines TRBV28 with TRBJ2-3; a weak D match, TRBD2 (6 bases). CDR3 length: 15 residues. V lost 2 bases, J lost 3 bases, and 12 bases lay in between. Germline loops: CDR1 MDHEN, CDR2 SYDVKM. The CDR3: CASSLGRGGTDTQYF. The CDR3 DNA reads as TGTGCCAGCAGTTTAGGCCGGGGAGGAACAGATACGCAGTATTTT.

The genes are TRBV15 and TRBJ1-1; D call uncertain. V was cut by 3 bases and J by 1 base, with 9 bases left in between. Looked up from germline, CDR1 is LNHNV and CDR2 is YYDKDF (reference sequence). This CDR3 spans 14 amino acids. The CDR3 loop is CATSSTQTNTEAFF. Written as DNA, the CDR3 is TGTGCCACCAGCAGTACTCAGACGAACACTGAAGCTTTCTTT. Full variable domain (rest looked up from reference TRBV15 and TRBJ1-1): DAMVIQNPRYQVTQFGKPVTLSCSQTLNHNVMYWYQQKSSQAPKLLFHYYDKDFNNEADTPDNFQSRRPNTSFCFLDIRSPGLGDTAMYLCATSSTQTNTEAFFGQGTRLTVV.

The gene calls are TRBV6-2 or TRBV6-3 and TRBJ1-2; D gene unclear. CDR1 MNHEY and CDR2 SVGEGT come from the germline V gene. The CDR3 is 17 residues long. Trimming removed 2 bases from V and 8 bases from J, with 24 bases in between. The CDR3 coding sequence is TGTGCCAGCAGTTACGGTTCGGTTTCGGACGTATGGGAAGGCTACACCTTC. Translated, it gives CASSYGSVSDVWEGYTF.

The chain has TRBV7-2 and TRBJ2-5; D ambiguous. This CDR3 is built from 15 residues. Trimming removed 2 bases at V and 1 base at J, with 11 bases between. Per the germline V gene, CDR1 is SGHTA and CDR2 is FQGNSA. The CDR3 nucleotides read TGTGCCAGCAGCTTAAACTTCTTGGTCCAAGAGACCCAGTACTTC. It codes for CASSLNFLVQETQYF.

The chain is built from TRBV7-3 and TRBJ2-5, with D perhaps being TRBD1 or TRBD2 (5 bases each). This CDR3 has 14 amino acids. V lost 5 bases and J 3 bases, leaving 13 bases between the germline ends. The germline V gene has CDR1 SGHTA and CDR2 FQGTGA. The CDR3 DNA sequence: TGTGCCAGCAGCAGAGGGACCGAGGAAGAGACCCAGTACTTC. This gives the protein CASSRGTEEETQYF.

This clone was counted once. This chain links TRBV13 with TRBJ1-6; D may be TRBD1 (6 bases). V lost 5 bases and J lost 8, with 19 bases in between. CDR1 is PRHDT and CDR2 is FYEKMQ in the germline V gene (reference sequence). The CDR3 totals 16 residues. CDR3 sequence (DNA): TGTGCCAGCAGCACGCGACAGGAGGGGGTTTATTCACCCCTCCACTTT. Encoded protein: CASSTRQEGVYSPLHF. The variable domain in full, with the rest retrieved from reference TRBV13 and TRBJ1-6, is AAGVIQSPRHLIKEKRETATLKCYPIPRHDTVYWYQQGPGQDPQFLISFYEKMQSDKGSIPDRFSAQQFSDYHSELNMSSLELGDSALYFCASSTRQEGVYSPLHFGNGTRLTVT.

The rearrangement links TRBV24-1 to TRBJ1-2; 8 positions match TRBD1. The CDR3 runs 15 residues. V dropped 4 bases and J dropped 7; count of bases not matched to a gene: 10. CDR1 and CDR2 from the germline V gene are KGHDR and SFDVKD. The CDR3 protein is CATSDSGGAGGGYTF. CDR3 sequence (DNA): TGTGCCACCAGTGACTCAGGGGGCGCCGGAGGTGGCTACACCTTC.

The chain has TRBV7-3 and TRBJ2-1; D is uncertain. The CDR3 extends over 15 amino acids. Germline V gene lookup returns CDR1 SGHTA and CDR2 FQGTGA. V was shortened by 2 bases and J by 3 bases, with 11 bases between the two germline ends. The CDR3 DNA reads TGTGCCAGCAGCTTATCCGACACCCTCTACAATGAGCAGTTCTTC. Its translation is CASSLSDTLYNEQFF.

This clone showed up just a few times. In DNA form, the CDR3 reads TGTGCCAGCAGCCAAGAGGAACACCTCATAGAAAAACTGTTTTTT. It translates to CASSQEEHLIEKLFF. The chain joins TRBV4-2 to TRBJ1-4; D is undetermined. The CDR3 is 15 residues long. The V gene lost 0 bases and the J gene lost 8 bases, with 13 bases spanning the gap. CDR1 and CDR2 (germline): LGHNA, YNFKEQ.